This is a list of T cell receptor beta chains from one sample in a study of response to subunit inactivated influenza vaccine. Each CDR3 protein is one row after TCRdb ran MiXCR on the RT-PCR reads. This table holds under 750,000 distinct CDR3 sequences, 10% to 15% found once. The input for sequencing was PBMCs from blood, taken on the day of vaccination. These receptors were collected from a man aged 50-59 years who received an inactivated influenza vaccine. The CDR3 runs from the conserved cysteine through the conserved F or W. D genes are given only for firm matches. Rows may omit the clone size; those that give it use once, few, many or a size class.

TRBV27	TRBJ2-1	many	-	TGTGCCAGCAGCGACCGGGGACCTAGGAATGAGCAGTTCTTC	CASSDRGPRNEQFF
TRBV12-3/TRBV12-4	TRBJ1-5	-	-	TGTGCCAGCAGTTTATTGGGGGGCAAAGGCCAGCCCCAGCATTTT	CASSLLGGKGQPQHF
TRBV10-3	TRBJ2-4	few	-	TGTGCCACCCAGGACACTAAAAACATTCAGTACTTC	CATQDTKNIQYF
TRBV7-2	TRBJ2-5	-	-	TGTGCCAGCAGCTTAGCCCAGGGGTCGATAGAGACCCAGTACTTC	CASSLAQGSIETQYF
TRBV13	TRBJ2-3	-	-	TGTGCCAGCAGCCCCGACCAAGGGACAGATACGCAGTATTTT	CASSPDQGTDTQYF
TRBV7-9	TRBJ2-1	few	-	TGTGCCAGCAGCGCAGACGGACATTCCTACAATGAGCAGTTCTTC	CASSADGHSYNEQFF
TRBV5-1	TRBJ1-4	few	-	TGCGCCAGCAGCTTGCTGTTCGGTCCTTATGAAAAACTGTTTTTT	CASSLLFGPYEKLFF
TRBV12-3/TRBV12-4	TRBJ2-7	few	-	TGTGCCAGCAGTTTTTTCGGGGAATCGGAGTACTTC	CASSFFGESEYF
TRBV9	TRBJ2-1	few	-	TGTGCCAGCAGCGTAACTGAAGGTGAGCAGTTCTTC	CASSVTEGEQFF
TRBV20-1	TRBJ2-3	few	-	TGCAGTGCGAGGAACCAATTCACAGATACGCAGTATTTT	CSARNQFTDTQYF
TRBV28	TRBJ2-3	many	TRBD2	TGTGCCAGCAGTCTTTTGGCTAGCGGGATTTCCACAGATACGCAGTATTTT	CASSLLASGISTDTQYF
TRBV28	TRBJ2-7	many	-	TGTGCCAGCAGTTTTGGCAGGGCCTACGAGCAGTACTTC	CASSFGRAYEQYF
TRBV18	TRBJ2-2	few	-	TGTGCCAGCTCACCAAGGCAGGGCCACACCGGGGAGCTGTTTTTT	CASSPRQGHTGELFF
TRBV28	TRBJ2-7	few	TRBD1	TGTGCCAGCAGTCCCCCCCCGGGACAGGGATCCTACGAGCAGTACTTC	CASSPPPGQGSYEQYF
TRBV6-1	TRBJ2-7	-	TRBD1	TGTGCCAGCAGTGTTCGGGACAGGGGAGCCTACGAGCAGTACTTC	CASSVRDRGAYEQYF
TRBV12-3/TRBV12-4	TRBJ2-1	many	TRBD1	TGTGCCAGCAGCAGGGGGCAAGGCAATGAGCAGTTCTTC	CASSRGQGNEQFF
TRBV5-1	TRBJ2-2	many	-	TGCGCCAGCAGCTTGGCGGCTCTGGGCACCGGGGAGCTGTTTTTT	CASSLAALGTGELFF
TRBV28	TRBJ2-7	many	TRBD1	TGTGCCAGCAGGCCGGGACAGGGCTACGAGCAGTACTTC	CASRPGQGYEQYF
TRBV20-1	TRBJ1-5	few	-	TGCAGTGCTAGAGATCCGGGCAATCAGCCCCAGCATTTT	CSARDPGNQPQHF
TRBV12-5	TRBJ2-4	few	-	TGTGCTAGTGGTTTGTCAGCACGTGGAAACATTCAGTACTTC	CASGLSARGNIQYF
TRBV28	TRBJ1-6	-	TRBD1	TGTGCCAGCAGTCTCAGGGGGCCCAGTTCACCCCTCCACTTT	CASSLRGPSSPLHF
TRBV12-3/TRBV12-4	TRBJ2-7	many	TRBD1	TGTGCCAGCAGTCCGGGACAGCCCTCCTACGAGCAGTACTTC	CASSPGQPSYEQYF
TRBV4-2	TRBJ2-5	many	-	TGTGCCAGCAGCCTCACCGGGACCGAGCAAGAGACCCAGTACTTC	CASSLTGTEQETQYF
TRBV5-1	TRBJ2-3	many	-	TGTGCCAGCAGCCGGGACAGCACAGATACGCAGTATTTT	CASSRDSTDTQYF
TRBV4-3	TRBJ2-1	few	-	TGCGCCAGCAGCCAAGGCGGAGGAGGGGTCAATGAGCAGTTCTTC	CASSQGGGGVNEQFF
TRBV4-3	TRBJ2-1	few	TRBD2	TGCGCCAGCAGCCAGGGACTAGAGGACTACAATGAGCAGTTCTTC	CASSQGLEDYNEQFF
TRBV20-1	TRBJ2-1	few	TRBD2	TGCAGTGCTGCCGGGACTAGATGGTTGGATGAGCAGTTCTTC	CSAAGTRWLDEQFF
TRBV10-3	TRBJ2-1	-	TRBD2	TGTGCCATCAGTGCCATGTCGCGGGAGAGCTCCTACAATGAGCAGTTCTTC	CAISAMSRESSYNEQFF